This T cell receptor beta chain derives from a study of cytomegalovirus exposure and HLA in healthy donors. Trimming at V came to 0 bases and at J to 7 bases, leaving 8 bases not matched to a gene. Germline V gene lookup returns CDR1 SGHDT and CDR2 YYEEEE. This CDR3 has 17 residues. Study-wide points: Testing in vitro showed a few CMV-associated chains specific for CMV antigens.

The PCR contained 60 Vbeta and 13 Jbeta primers. TCRdb keeps only in-frame clones here, not all; method: immunoSEQ multiplex PCR. Of around 100,000 clones listed, 76% were seen once; the top ten hold approximately 10%. Comment on this clone: Its antigen is undetermined.

Healthy bone marrow donors formed the donor group. The sequenced sample was PBMCs. The TCR originated in a woman under 30 in good health and CMV-seropositive. The chain is built from TRBV5-6 and TRBJ2-1; 12 bases line up with TRBD2. In DNA form, the CDR3 reads TGTGCCAGCAGCTTGGTACTAGCGGGAGGAATCTGGAATGAGCAGTTCTTC. This encodes CASSLVLAGGIWNEQFF.